This record covers a single T cell receptor beta chain. The antigen it recognizes is unknown. Base-call qualities are not available, and no considerably larger clone is one nucleotide away. Collaborating institutions collected whole blood in K2EDTA tubes following their own protocols. Collaborator samples were shipped for TCRbeta analysis as frozen whole blood, isolated PBMCs, or DNA extracted from either sample type. The data are from a study of blood T cell repertoires in COVID-19 (dated by TCRdb to about 2020). For the wider study: Samples covering the acute and convalescent phases of COVID-19 were provided by collaborators in the United States, Italy and Spain. The material from the prospective study consisted of cDNA or gDNA derived from T cells, B-cell-depleted T cells, or PBMCs. The samples were drawn from two sources: the first 160 participants of the ongoing ImmuneRACE study, and over 950 subjects contributed by 6 global collaborators. Where available, HLA class I and class II types were obtained from metadata supplied by the sample provider rather than from assay-based typing. Deeply sampled blood TCRbeta repertoires from subjects exposed to, actively infected with, or recovered from COVID-19 were included in the dataset. The sample metadata nearly always contained a de-identified subject ID, COVID-19 status, age in years and sex. The repertoires were released in a freely available public database intended as a resource for research on the immune response to SARS-CoV-2.

The CDR3 has 13 amino acids, counting the end cysteine and phenylalanine. Of all the DNA, just the CDR3 is kept, 39 bases in frame from base 1. Trimming takes 5 bases from V and 5 bases from J, and the germline ends sit 10 bases apart. The germline V gene yields SGHRS for CDR1 and YFSETQ for CDR2. Results the study describes overall, beyond this receptor: How much clinical and demographic metadata was included differed by source and by participant, and the metadata was provided uncurated.

TCRbeta CDR3 regions were amplified from genomic DNA by means of the immunoSEQ Assay, a bias-controlled multiplex PCR. Under the source paper's analysis protocol: Nucleated cell counts per sample were estimated from amplification of reference gene primers within the assay. To quantify the absolute abundance of each unique TCRbeta CDR3 rearrangement, sequence reads were collapsed and filtered. Productive Simpson clonality was computed per sample as the square root of Simpson's diversity index over productive rearrangements. TCRdb carries this immuneACCESS record with in-frame sequences only. Its versions omit some clonotypes, under half of them owing to an unresolved V gene in the studies checked, with the rest unexplained. V and J calls and clone size are given by that table; D and trimming were obtained from the DNA. This sample holds tens of thousands of clones; about 79% were observed only once. 4% to 5.5% of the sample lies in the top ten.

This TCR was recovered from a woman aged 45-60 years with acute or convalescent COVID-19. The specimen was peripheral blood. The chain employs TRBV5-1 and TRBJ1-4; no D gene call is confident. The DNA sequence reads TGCGCCAGCAGTTCAGACTTGAATGAAAAACTGTTTTTT. It translates as CASSSDLNEKLFF.